The next 17 T cell receptor beta chains were all read from a single sample in a study of CD8 T cells in Susac syndrome. An input of roughly 0.5 to 1 ug of RNA was subjected to reverse transcription using random hexamers. TCRdb itself ran the immunoSEQ multiplex PCR reads through MiXCR, one entry per CDR3 protein. Of about 400,000 distinct CDR3 sequences listed, 75% to 90% are singletons. Input material: CD8+ T cells from PBMCs. Receptor source: a human donor with multiple sclerosis.

CDR3 amino acids: CASSGGGTGSFGGANVLTF. The CDR3 DNA reads as TGTGCCAGCAGTGGGGGAGGGACAGGGTCCTTTGGGGGGGCCAACGTCCTGACTTTC. V and J are TRBV6-1 and TRBJ2-6; TRBD1 agrees at 9 bases. This CDR3 has 19 amino acids. Germline V gene sequence: CDR1 MNHNS, CDR2 SASEGT. Trimming took 4 bases from V and 4 from J; bases not matched to a gene: 14.

V gene TRBV24-1 combines with J gene TRBJ2-1, with D possibly matching TRBD1 (5 bases). Deletions cut 4 bases from V and 9 bases from J, with 9 bases between. Germline lookup yields CDR1 KGHDR and CDR2 SFDVKD. The CDR3 covers 12 residues. CDR3 bases: TGTGCCACCAGTGACACAGGCGCTGAGCAGTTCTTC. Translation: CATSDTGAEQFF.

The CDR3 DNA is TGTGCCAGCAGTTACAACAGGGAAGATTACGATACGCAGTATTTT. This sequence encodes CASSYNREDYDTQYF. This rearrangement joins TRBV6-5 to TRBJ2-3; tentatively, D is TRBD1 (6 bases). This CDR3 region has 15 residues. V lost 2 bases, J lost 6 bases, and 15 bases lay in between. The germline CDR1 and CDR2 sequences are MNHEY and SVGAGI.

This chain connects TRBV12-3 or TRBV12-4 to TRBJ2-2; no clear D gene. There are 11 residues in the CDR3. The ends were cut back, 7 bases at V and 5 bases at J, with 5 bases in the middle. Here the CDR3 reads CASKTTGELFF. The CDR3 region has the DNA TGTGCCAGCAAGACAACCGGGGAGCTGTTTTTT.

This clonotype was observed a handful of times. DNA of the CDR3: TGTGCCAGTAGTATAGGGAAGGGGACTGAAGCTTTCTTT. It codes for CASSIGKGTEAFF. V usage is TRBV19 and J usage is TRBJ1-1, with D possibly TRBD1 on 5 matching bases. The V gene lost 1 base and the J gene lost 5 bases, with 8 bases spanning the gap. Germline V lookup: CDR1 LNHDA, CDR2 SQIVND (reference sequence). This CDR3 contains 13 residues.

The chain carries TRBV29-1 and TRBJ2-2; no clear D gene. Germline V CDR1 and CDR2: SQVTM, ANQGSEA. The length of the CDR3 is 13 residues. CDR3 coding DNA: TGCTCGAGTCGGGCCCCGAACACCGGGGAGCTGTTTTTT. This gives the protein CSSRAPNTGELFF.

The chain carries TRBV13 and TRBJ1-6, with no clear D. CDR1 PRHDT and CDR2 FYEKMQ come from the germline V gene (reference sequence). This CDR3 has 16 residues. Trimming left V 2 bases short and J 3 bases short, with 11 bases between. For the CDR3, the DNA is TGTGCCAGCAGCTTAATGGGGATTAACTATAATTCACCCCTCCACTTT. The encoded protein is CASSLMGINYNSPLHF.

The chain uses TRBV27 and TRBJ1-1, with D possibly TRBD1 on 6 matching bases. CDR1 is MNHEY, CDR2 SMNVEV, per germline (reference sequence). The V and J ends lost 3 bases and 8 bases respectively, with 13 bases between them. This CDR3 is built from 13 residues. CDR3 in DNA: TGTGCCAGCAGTTTGGGACTAGACAGGGAAGCTTTCTTT. Its protein is CASSLGLDREAFF.

The chain uses TRBV20-1 and TRBJ1-1, with D hard to call. The CDR3 totals 17 residues. Trimming cost V 0 bases and J 5 bases, with 22 bases left between them. From germline, CDR1 is DFQATT and CDR2 SNEGSKA (reference sequence). The CDR3 protein is CSARDIGGQLLGTEAFF. DNA of the CDR3: TGCAGTGCTAGAGATATAGGTGGGCAGTTGTTAGGGACTGAAGCTTTCTTT.

Here the CDR3 reads CASSWNGQAYGYTF. CDR3 bases: TGCGCCAGCAGTTGGAATGGACAGGCCTATGGCTACACCTTC. J is TRBJ1-2 and V is TRBV23-1, with 7 nucleotides matching TRBD1. TRBV23-1 is noted as an ORF with a role that remains uncertain. CDR3 length: 14 amino acids. Trimming at V came to 5 bases and at J to 4 bases, leaving 7 bases not matched to a gene.

The table lists this clonotype with a few counts. This rearrangement joins TRBV6-1 to TRBJ2-3, with 7 bases that match TRBD1. In germline, CDR1 is MNHNS, CDR2 SASEGT. This CDR3 spans 14 amino acids. With V trimmed by 10 bases and J by 3 bases, 10 bases remained unmatched. The CDR3 DNA reads as TGTGCCATCCAGGGGGAATGGTTTACAGATACGCAGTATTTT. Its translation is CAIQGEWFTDTQYF.

The chain couples TRBV2 to TRBJ2-7, with TRBD1 as a possible D gene (6 bases). The CDR3 has 13 residues. Trimming removed 5 bases from V and 3 bases from J, with 11 bases in between. Germline V CDR1 and CDR2: SNHLY, FYNNEI. CDR3 nucleotides: TGTGCCAGCAGTAGGGACAAACACTACGAGCAGTACTTC. Amino acid sequence: CASSRDKHYEQYF.

The genes are TRBV29-1 and TRBJ2-7, with D tentatively TRBD1 (6 bases). Germline CDR1 and CDR2: SQVTM and ANQGSEA. Trimming left V 1 base short and J 5 bases short, with 12 bases between. This CDR3 spans 13 amino acids. The CDR3 DNA sequence: TGCAGCGTTGAAGGCCAGGGGAATGACGAGCAGTACTTC. It codes for CSVEGQGNDEQYF.

The chain is built from TRBV6-5 and TRBJ2-5; D is perhaps TRBD2 (5 bases). The ends were cut back, 0 bases at V and 0 bases at J, with 17 bases in the middle. Germline V gene lookup returns CDR1 MNHEY and CDR2 SVGAGI. The CDR3 sequence is 18 residues long. The CDR3 spells CASSYSTTGGGYQETQYF. DNA of the CDR3: TGTGCCAGCAGTTACTCGACCACGGGCGGAGGTTACCAAGAGACCCAGTACTTC.

The chain joins TRBV28 to TRBJ2-7; 8 bases are a match to TRBD2. The CDR3 runs to 14 residues. With V trimmed by 4 bases and J by 4 bases, 6 bases remained unmatched. CDR1 and CDR2 from the germline V gene are MDHEN and SYDVKM. CDR3 DNA: TGTGCCAGCAGTTCAGTACTAGCGGTGTACGAGCAGTACTTC. Translating it yields CASSSVLAVYEQYF.

The chain uses TRBV10-3 and TRBJ1-2; 10 nucleotides match TRBD1. The V segment lost 6 bases and the J segment 4 bases; nucleotides outside the gene matches: 8. The CDR3 has 15 amino acids. CDR1 is ENHRY and CDR2 is SYGVKD in the germline V gene. The CDR3 region is CAIRAPGQGPYGYTF. The CDR3 bases are TGTGCCATCAGGGCCCCGGGACAGGGGCCCTATGGCTACACCTTC.

The chain joins TRBV5-5 to TRBJ2-1; unclear D gene. V lost 0 bases to trimming and J lost 3 bases, with 10 bases between them. Germline V gene lookup returns CDR1 SGHKS and CDR2 YYEKEE (reference sequence). This CDR3 contains 15 residues. The DNA of the CDR3 is TGTGCCAGCAGCTTGGGGACGGTAGACTACAATGAGCAGTTCTTC. Translating it yields CASSLGTVDYNEQFF.